The T cell receptor (beta chain) under discussion was sequenced for a study of blood T cell repertoires in COVID-19. Looking at the study overall: Both acute and convalescent COVID-19 samples were obtained from the United States, Italy and Spain.

In the authors' workflow: The assay estimated nucleated cells by amplifying reference gene primers. Assay used: immunoSEQ multiplex PCR; TCRdb lists only in-frame clones, some missing. Clonal size and the V and J genes are those of that table, whereas D and trimming came from the DNA. The sample lists 300,000 to 450,000 clones, around 90% occurring once. The CDR3 is 13 amino acids. With 7 bases removed from V and 1 base from J, the gap between germline ends came to 8 bases. The V gene's germline CDR1 is SGDLS and CDR2 YYNGEE. This study enrolled people aged about 18 to 100 from 24 US geographic areas. Assignments of participants to cohorts depended upon their own reported clinical history.

The source material was PBMCs or T cells enriched from blood (not recorded which). J is TRBJ2-2 and V is TRBV9; D might be TRBD2 (5 bases). The receptor comes from a woman between 18 and 30 years old who had recovered from COVID-19. CDR3 residues: CASSRENTGELFF. As DNA, the CDR3 is TGTGCCAGCTCTCGGGAGAACACCGGGGAGCTGTTTTTT. The full variable domain, rest sourced from reference TRBV9 and TRBJ2-2, is DSGVTQTPKHLITATGQRVTLRCSPRSGDLSVYWYQQSLDQGLQFLIQYYNGEERAKGNILERFSAQQFPDLHSELNLSSLELGDSALYFCASSRENTGELFFGEGSRLTVL.